Listed below are T cell receptor beta chains from one sample, sequenced in a study of human T cells and chemical hapten exposure. TCRdb ran MiXCR on the RACE reads and lists one entry per CDR3 protein. The data show some 350,000 distinct CDR3 sequences, approximately 6.3% seen once. The specimen comprised whole blood, sampled in connection with sensitization to the hapten diphenylcyclopropenone (DPC). These TCRs come from a woman aged 18-35 years with alopecia areata. Some clones in this sample may be carry-over from other donors' samples. Each CDR3 is given with its conserved first and last residue. D genes are given only for firm matches. Some rows mark clone size as missing; the rest say once, few, many or name a class of expanded clone.

clone size	J gene	D gene	V gene	CDR3 DNA	CDR3 protein
many	TRBJ2-3	.	TRBV7-2	TGTGCCAGCAGCTTAGCCAAGGGGTTGAGGAGCGCAGATACGCAGTATTTT	CASSLAKGLRSADTQYF
.	TRBJ2-3	.	TRBV5-1	TGCGCCAGCAGCTTGGTTCCAGGGGCAGATGCGCAGTATTTT	CASSLVPGADAQYF
many	TRBJ2-3	.	TRBV12-3/TRBV12-4	TGTGCCAGCAGTCACATAGACACAGATACGCAGTATTTT	CASSHIDTDTQYF
few	TRBJ1-2	.	TRBV12-3/TRBV12-4	TGTGCCAGCAGTTTAGCGATTGGGAGATTCTATGGCTACACCTTC	CASSLAIGRFYGYTF
few	TRBJ2-1	TRBD1	TRBV7-9	TGTGCCAGCAGCTTCATTCGGGGACAGTACAATGAGCAGTTCTTC	CASSFIRGQYNEQFF
many	TRBJ2-3	TRBD1	TRBV18	TGTGCCAGCTCTCCCGGGACAGGTCCCACAGATACGCAGTATTTT	CASSPGTGPTDTQYF
few	TRBJ1-5	.	TRBV4-3	TGCGCCAGCAGCCAGGGTATAGATGGCAATCAGCCCCAGCATTTT	CASSQGIDGNQPQHF
few	TRBJ1-5	.	TRBV7-2	TGTGCCAGCAGCTTACTAGGAGCCCAAGGATACCAGCCCCAGCATTTT	CASSLLGAQGYQPQHF
few	TRBJ2-6	.	TRBV12-3/TRBV12-4	TGTGCCAGCAGTGATGGACGGAACTCTGGGGCCAACGTCCTGACTTTC	CASSDGRNSGANVLTF
.	TRBJ2-5	.	TRBV29-1	TGCAGCGTTGGGCCAGGGGGAGGAGAGACCCAGTACTTC	CSVGPGGGETQYF
many	TRBJ1-1	.	TRBV6-5	TGTGCCAGCAGTCGGGCGGACATGAACACTGAAGCTTTCTTT	CASSRADMNTEAFF
.	TRBJ2-1	TRBD1	TRBV20-1	TGCAGTGCTGTGAAACCTGGGACAGGGAGGCACAATGAGCAGTTCTTC	CSAVKPGTGRHNEQFF
.	TRBJ1-1	.	TRBV20-1	TGCAGTGCTGGGGCGGGGTTGGACACTGAAGCTTTCTTT	CSAGAGLDTEAFF
.	TRBJ2-7	TRBD1	TRBV5-5	TGTGCCAGCAGCTCGACAGGGGGGCGTTGGGACGAGCAGTACTTC	CASSSTGGRWDEQYF
.	TRBJ2-3	TRBD2	TRBV12-3/TRBV12-4	TGTGCCAGCAGCTCAACTAGCGGGAACACAGATACGCAGTATTTT	CASSSTSGNTDTQYF
.	TRBJ2-1	.	TRBV4-1	TGCGCCAGCAGCCAAGATAGGGCTGAGCAGTTCTTC	CASSQDRAEQFF
few	TRBJ1-1	.	TRBV7-6	TGTGCCACTAGTCGCAGAGGGTTTCCTCTCTCGAACACTGAAGCTTTCTTT	CATSRRGFPLSNTEAFF
.	TRBJ1-4	TRBD1	TRBV5-1	TGCGCCAGCACCCAGGAAGGACAGGGAAGGAGTGAAAAACTGTTTTTT	CASTQEGQGRSEKLFF
few	TRBJ2-3	.	TRBV4-3	TGCGCCAGCAGCCAAGGATCTTACGGAGCGACAGATACGCAGTATTTT	CASSQGSYGATDTQYF
many	TRBJ2-3	.	TRBV3-1	TGTGCCAGCAGCCTCTCAGTTTCTGGGGGTACAGATACGCAGTATTTT	CASSLSVSGGTDTQYF
.	TRBJ2-7	.	TRBV5-4	TGTGCCAGCAGCCCGACGGGGTACCAGAGCTCCTACGAGCAGTACTTC	CASSPTGYQSSYEQYF
.	TRBJ1-1	.	TRBV12-3/TRBV12-4	TGTGCCAGCAGTCCCTTTGAGGGGATCAACACTGAAGCTTTCTTT	CASSPFEGINTEAFF
few	TRBJ2-2	TRBD2	TRBV20-1	TGCAGTGCTATGTGGCGGGGGGAGCACACCGGGGAGCTGTTTTTT	CSAMWRGEHTGELFF
few	TRBJ1-1	.	TRBV2	TGTGCCAGGACCTGGGGAGTCGGCACTGAAGCTTTCTTT	CARTWGVGTEAFF
many	TRBJ2-7	.	TRBV4-3	TGCGCCAGCAGCCAAGCGGGCCTAGGCTCCTACGAGCAGTACTTC	CASSQAGLGSYEQYF
many	TRBJ2-6	.	TRBV19	TGTGCCAGTAGTCGGTTTCTAGGGGCTACGGGGGCCAACGTCCTGACTTTC	CASSRFLGATGANVLTF
many	TRBJ2-3	.	TRBV9	TGTGCCAGCAGCGTAGATCTAAGCACAGATACGCAGTATTTT	CASSVDLSTDTQYF
.	TRBJ2-3	.	TRBV6-5	TGTGCCAGCAGTTACTCTACTAATACGCAGTATTTT	CASSYSTNTQYF
.	TRBJ1-2	.	TRBV5-4	TGTGCCAGCAGCCATCGGACCGCGGGTGGCTACACCTTC	CASSHRTAGGYTF
few	TRBJ2-3	TRBD1	TRBV4-3	TGCGCCAGCAGCGGCACAGGGGGGTCCCTCACAGATACGCAGTATTTT	CASSGTGGSLTDTQYF
.	TRBJ1-5	.	TRBV5-8	TGTGCCAGCAGCTTGTTCTTGGGTTTCGGACCGGGGCAGCCCCAGCATTTT	CASSLFLGFGPGQPQHF
few	TRBJ2-5	.	TRBV6-2/TRBV6-3	TGTGCCAGCAGTTCCCGATCAGGGGAATCTCGGTACCAAGAGACCCAGTACTTC	CASSSRSGESRYQETQYF
few	TRBJ2-3	.	TRBV15	TGTGCCACCAGCAGAGAGCTCCGGGGAATGGTGAGCACAGATACGCAGTATTTT	CATSRELRGMVSTDTQYF
few	TRBJ2-3	TRBD2	TRBV7-9	TGTGCCAGCACGTCACGTGGGGGACTAGCGGCCGATACGCAGTATTTT	CASTSRGGLAADTQYF
.	TRBJ2-7	.	TRBV25-1	TGTGCCAGCAGCAAGGCATCCTCCTACGAGCAGTACTTC	CASSKASSYEQYF
.	TRBJ1-1	.	TRBV7-9	TGTGCCAGCAGCTTACCGGCCGGCACTGAAGCTTTCTTT	CASSLPAGTEAFF
.	TRBJ1-2	.	TRBV29-1	TGCAGCGTTCAACACCGAGACAGCAACTATGGCTACACCTTC	CSVQHRDSNYGYTF
few	TRBJ1-6	.	TRBV4-3	TGCGCCAGCAGCCCGACGGTGATCAATTCACCCCTCCACTTT	CASSPTVINSPLHF
.	TRBJ1-1	TRBD1	TRBV27	TGTGCCAGCAGTTGGACAGGGATCCACTCGTTCGCTGAAGCTTTCTTT	CASSWTGIHSFAEAFF
many	TRBJ1-6	.	TRBV4-3	TGCGCCAGCAGCCCGCAGACAAGACAGGCTAATTCACCCCTCCACTTT	CASSPQTRQANSPLHF
.	TRBJ1-1	TRBD1	TRBV10-3	TGTGCCATCAGGGGGACAGGGAAAGCTTTCTTT	CAIRGTGKAFF
.	TRBJ1-4	.	TRBV5-1	TGCGCCAGCAGACCCGGACGGACCGTTGGAACTAATGAAAAACTGTTTTTT	CASRPGRTVGTNEKLFF